This T cell receptor beta chain stems from a study of beta chain features in type 1 diabetes. Isolated RNA was reverse transcribed in full, so expressed TCRB transcripts were sequenced. Some clones are missing from TCRdb's copy, which holds only in-frame ones; the method was immunoSEQ multiplex PCR. The data hold under 900,000 clones, with 17% observed a single time. CDR1 is MNHEY, CDR2 SMNVEV, per germline (reference sequence). Trimming stripped 2 bases from V and 3 bases from J, with 13 bases between. The CDR3 sequence is 16 residues long. This clone has a handful of counts. The antigen remains undetermined. Findings of the study overall: In all four CD4+ subsets, TCRB CDR3 length was significantly, moderately reduced in type 1 diabetes. The naive, central memory and Treg TCRB repertoires showed an apparent similarity that was greater among patients than among healthy donors.

The gene calls are TRBV27 and TRBJ2-2; D ambiguous. The sequenced sample was naive CD4+ T cells from blood. This clonotype originated in a woman aged 18-30 years in good health. In nucleotides, the CDR3 is TGTGCCAGCAGTTTAGGGCCGCGGTGGGACACCGGGGAGCTGTTTTTT. This gives the protein CASSLGPRWDTGELFF.